Sequencing of this T cell receptor (beta chain) was carried out in a study of shared clonotypes between healthy human individuals. Naive CD45RA+ and memory CD45RA-negative subsets were split from CD4+ cells. The authors split each subset's genomic DNA evenly across several immunoSEQ plates. Produced via immunoSEQ multiplex PCR; TCRdb's table is partial and in-frame only. The sample holds a few million clones, approximately 94% seen once. Germline CDR1 reads SGHAT; CDR2 reads FQDESV (reference sequence). The length of the CDR3 is 17 residues. V shed 4 bases, J shed 4 bases, and the junction held 11 bases outside the gene matches.

The sequenced sample consisted of naive CD4+ T cells sorted from blood. Indicated subset: CD45RA+ positively selected. The TCR sequence derives from a man aged 18 to 29 in good health. The chain joins TRBV11-1 to TRBJ2-1; 9 positions match TRBD1. The CDR3 DNA follows: TGTGCCAGCAGCTCCGCAACAGGGGGCTCCCCGTACAATGAGCAGTTCTTC. This gives the protein CASSSATGGSPYNEQFF.